A selection of T cell receptor beta chains follows, all from one sample in a study of blood T cell repertoires in COVID-19. Data came from immunoSEQ multiplex PCR; TCRdb stores just in-frame clones and leaves some out. Among some 110,000 clones listed, approximately 87% were seen once. Sequenced sample: peripheral blood. These receptors were collected from a man in his 70s who had recovered from COVID-19. The CDR3 runs from the conserved cysteine through the conserved F or W. D genes are given only for firm matches. Where a row states a size, it is once, few, many or the class of an expanded clone; other rows omit it.

clone_size	d_call	v_call	j_call	cdr3_nt	cdr3_aa
NA	NA	TRBV28	TRBJ1-2	TGTGCCAGCAGTTTAATGGGGGCAGTCGGCTACACCTTC	CASSLMGAVGYTF
once	NA	TRBV2	TRBJ2-1	TGTGCCAGCAGTGCTCACAATGAGCAGTTCTTC	CASSAHNEQFF
many	NA	TRBV4-3	TRBJ2-2	TGCGCCAGCAGCCAAGCAGTTTTAACCGGGGAGCTGTTTTTT	CASSQAVLTGELFF
NA	NA	TRBV3-1/TRBV3-2	TRBJ1-1	TGTGCCAACAGCCGGGAGGGTCTGAACACTGAAGCTTTCTTT	CANSREGLNTEAFF
NA	TRBD2	TRBV5-1	TRBJ2-2	TGCGCCAGCAGCGCCCCGGGATTACTAGCGGGAGTTTGGACCGGGGAGCTGTTTTTT	CASSAPGLLAGVWTGELFF
NA	TRBD1	TRBV29-1	TRBJ2-7	TGCAGCGTTGTGGCAGGGGGCGTATCTCCAATCTACGAGCAGTACTTC	CSVVAGGVSPIYEQYF
few	NA	TRBV7-9	TRBJ2-7	TGTGCCGGGGGGGCACCCGGCTACGAGCAGTACTTC	CAGGAPGYEQYF
NA	TRBD1	TRBV13	TRBJ1-4	TGTGCCAGCAGCCGAGACAGGGTTCGTGAAAAACTGTTTTTT	CASSRDRVREKLFF
NA	TRBD2	TRBV7-9	TRBJ2-7	TGTGCCAGCAGCTACCGGGGGGGCTCCTACGAGCAGTACTTC	CASSYRGGSYEQYF
NA	TRBD1	TRBV28	TRBJ1-2	TGTGCCAGCAGTTTATGGACAGGGGTGAACTATGGCTACACCTTC	CASSLWTGVNYGYTF
NA	NA	TRBV19	TRBJ2-7	TGTGCCAGTAGCCGTGGGCAGGACATCTCCTACGAGCAGTACTTC	CASSRGQDISYEQYF
NA	TRBD1	TRBV6-5	TRBJ1-4	TGTGCCAGCAGTTATTACAGGGGGCGGGATGAAAAACTGTTTTTT	CASSYYRGRDEKLFF
NA	NA	TRBV14	TRBJ2-7	TGTGCCAGCAGCCAAGACCTTCCACCGCGAGGCGAGCAGTACTTC	CASSQDLPPRGEQYF
NA	TRBD1	TRBV28	TRBJ1-1	TGTGCCAGCATTTGGACAGGACGGGGCACTGAAGCTTTCTTT	CASIWTGRGTEAFF
NA	TRBD1	TRBV29-1	TRBJ1-4	TGCAGCGTCAGGGGGTCGGACAGGGGCGATGAAAAACTGTTTTTT	CSVRGSDRGDEKLFF
NA	TRBD1	TRBV5-1	TRBJ2-5	TGCGCCAGCAGCTTGGGAGGGGGCGAGACCCAGTACTTC	CASSLGGGETQYF
once	NA	TRBV21-1	TRBJ2-5	TGTGCCAGCAGGAAGCGAAGAAAGACCCAGTACTTC	CASRKRRKTQYF
NA	NA	TRBV5-4	TRBJ1-4	TGTGCCAGCAGCTGGGCGGGTGCGGCTAATGAAAAACTGTTTTTT	CASSWAGAANEKLFF
NA	TRBD2	TRBV7-2	TRBJ2-1	TGTGCCAGCAGCCCGCCCATGAAGCGGGACTTTGAGCAGTTCTTC	CASSPPMKRDFEQFF
NA	TRBD2	TRBV2	TRBJ2-1	TGTGCCAGCAGCCCTGCTAGCGGGGGAGTCTACAATGAGCAGTTCTTC	CASSPASGGVYNEQFF
NA	TRBD2	TRBV5-1	TRBJ2-5	TGCGCCAGCAGCTCTGGATCGGGACTAGCGGGGGAGACCCAGTACTTC	CASSSGSGLAGETQYF
NA	NA	TRBV5-1	TRBJ2-1	TGCGCCAGCAGCTTGGGCGGGGCCTCATACAATGAGCAGTTCTTC	CASSLGGASYNEQFF
NA	NA	TRBV30	TRBJ2-1	TGTGCCCAAAGTAGGCCAGGGCGGTTCTACAATGAGCAGTTCTTC	CAQSRPGRFYNEQFF
NA	NA	TRBV7-2	TRBJ2-2	TGTGCCAGCAGCTCTAGAAGGAGCGGGGAGCTGTTTTTT	CASSSRRSGELFF
NA	TRBD2	TRBV5-1	TRBJ2-1	TGCGCCAGCAGCCCCGGGACTAGCGGGGGTAATGAGCAGTTCTTC	CASSPGTSGGNEQFF
NA	TRBD1	TRBV10-3	TRBJ2-7	TGTGCGATAGGACAGGGCCCCGAGCAGTACTTC	CAIGQGPEQYF
NA	NA	TRBV6-5	TRBJ2-5	TGTGCCAGCAGGATATCCTTGCGGGAGACCCAGTACTTC	CASRISLRETQYF
NA	NA	TRBV9	TRBJ2-7	TGTGCCAGCAGCGAGAGGACGGGAGACTCCTACGAGCAGTACTTC	CASSERTGDSYEQYF